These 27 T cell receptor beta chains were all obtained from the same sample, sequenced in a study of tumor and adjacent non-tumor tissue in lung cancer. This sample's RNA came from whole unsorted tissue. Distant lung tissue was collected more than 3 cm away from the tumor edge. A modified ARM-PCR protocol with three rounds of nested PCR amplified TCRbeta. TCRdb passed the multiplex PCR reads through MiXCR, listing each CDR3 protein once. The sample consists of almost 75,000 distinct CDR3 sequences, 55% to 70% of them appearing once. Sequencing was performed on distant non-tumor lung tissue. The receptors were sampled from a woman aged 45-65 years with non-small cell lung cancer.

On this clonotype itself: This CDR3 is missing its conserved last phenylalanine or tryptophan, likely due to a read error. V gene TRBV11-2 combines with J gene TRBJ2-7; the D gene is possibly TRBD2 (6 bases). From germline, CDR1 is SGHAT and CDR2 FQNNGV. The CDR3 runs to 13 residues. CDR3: CARSLAAGNEQYL. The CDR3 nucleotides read TGTGCCAGAAGCTTAGCGGCTGGGAACGAGCAGTACTTA.

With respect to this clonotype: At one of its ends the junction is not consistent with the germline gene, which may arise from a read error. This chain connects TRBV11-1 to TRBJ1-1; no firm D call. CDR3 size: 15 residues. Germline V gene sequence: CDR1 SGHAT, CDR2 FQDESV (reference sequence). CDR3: CPSSLDTGEGTDAFF. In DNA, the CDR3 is TGTCCAAGCAGCTTAGATACCGGGGAGGGCACTGATGCTTTCTTT.

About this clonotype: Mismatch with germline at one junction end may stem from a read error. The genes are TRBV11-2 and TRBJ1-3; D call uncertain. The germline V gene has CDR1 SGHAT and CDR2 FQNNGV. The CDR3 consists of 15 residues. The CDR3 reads CASTLWRSSGNTIYF. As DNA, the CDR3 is TGTGCCAGCACCTTATGGCGGAGCTCTGGAAACACCATATATTTT.

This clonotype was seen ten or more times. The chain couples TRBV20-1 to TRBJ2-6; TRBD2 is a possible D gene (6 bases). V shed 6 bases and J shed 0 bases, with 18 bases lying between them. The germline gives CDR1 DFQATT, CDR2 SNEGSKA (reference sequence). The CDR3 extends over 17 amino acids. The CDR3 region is CSASAGTGNSGANVLTF. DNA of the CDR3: TGCAGTGCCAGCGCCGGGACTGGAAACTCTGGGGCCAACGTCCTGACTTTC.

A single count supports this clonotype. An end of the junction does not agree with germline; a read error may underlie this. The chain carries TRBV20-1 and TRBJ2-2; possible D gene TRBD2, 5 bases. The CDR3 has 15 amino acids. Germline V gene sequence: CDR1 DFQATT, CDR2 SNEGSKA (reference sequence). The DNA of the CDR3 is TGCTGTGCGACTAACGTAGCGACCTACACCGGGGAGCTCTTTTTT. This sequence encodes CCATNVATYTGELFF.

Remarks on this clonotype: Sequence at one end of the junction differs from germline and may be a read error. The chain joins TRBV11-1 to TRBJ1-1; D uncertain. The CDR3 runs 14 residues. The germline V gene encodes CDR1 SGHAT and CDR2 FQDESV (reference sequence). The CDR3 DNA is TGTGCAAGCAGCTTGAAGGTGTTGAACGCTGGAGCTTTCTTT. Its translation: CASSLKVLNAGAFF.

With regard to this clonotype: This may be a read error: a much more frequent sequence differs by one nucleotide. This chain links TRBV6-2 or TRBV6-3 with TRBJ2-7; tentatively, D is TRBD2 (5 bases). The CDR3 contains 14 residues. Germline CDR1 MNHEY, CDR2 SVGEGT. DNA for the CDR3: TGTGCCATCAGTTTTGGCACGGGATCCTACGAGCAGTACTTC. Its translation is CAISFGTGSYEQYF.

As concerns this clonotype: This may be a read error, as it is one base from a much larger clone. CDR3 residues: CASSQRDYNNQPQHF. The CDR3 region has the DNA TGCGCCAGCAGCCAACGCGACTATAACAATCAGCCCCAGCATTTT. The chain uses TRBV4-1 and TRBJ1-5, with unresolved D. Germline V gives CDR1 MGHRA, CDR2 YSYEKL. CDR3 size: 15 residues. Trimming stripped 2 bases from V and 3 bases from J, with 11 bases between.

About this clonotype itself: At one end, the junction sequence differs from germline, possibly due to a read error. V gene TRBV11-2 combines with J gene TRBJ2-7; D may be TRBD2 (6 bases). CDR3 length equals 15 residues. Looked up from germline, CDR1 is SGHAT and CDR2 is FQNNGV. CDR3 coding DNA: TGTGTCAGCAGCTTAGTATCTAGCGCAAGCTACGAGCAGTACTTC. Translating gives CVSSLVSSASYEQYF. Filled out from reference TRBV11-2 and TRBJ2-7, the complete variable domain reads EAGVAQSPRYKIIEKRQSVAFWCNPISGHATLYWYQQILGQGPKLLIQFQNNGVVDDSQLPKDRFSAERLKGVDSTLKIQPAKLEDSAVYLCVSSLVSSASYEQYFGPGTRLTVT.

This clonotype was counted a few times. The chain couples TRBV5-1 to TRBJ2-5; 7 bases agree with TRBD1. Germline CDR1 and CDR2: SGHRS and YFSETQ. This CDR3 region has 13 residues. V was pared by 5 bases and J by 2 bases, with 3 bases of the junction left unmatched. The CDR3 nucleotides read TGCGCCAGCAGGCAGGACAGGCAAGAGACCCAGTACTTC. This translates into CASRQDRQETQYF.

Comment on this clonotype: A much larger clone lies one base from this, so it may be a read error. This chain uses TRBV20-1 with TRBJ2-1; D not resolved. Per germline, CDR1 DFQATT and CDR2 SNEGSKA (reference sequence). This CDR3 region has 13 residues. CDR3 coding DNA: TGCAGTGCTAGAGATGGGCTGAACAATGAGCTGTTCTTC. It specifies CSARDGLNNELFF.

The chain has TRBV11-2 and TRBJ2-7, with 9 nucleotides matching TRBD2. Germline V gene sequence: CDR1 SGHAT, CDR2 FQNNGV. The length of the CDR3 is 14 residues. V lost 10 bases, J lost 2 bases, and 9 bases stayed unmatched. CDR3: CAIRGVAGAYEQYF. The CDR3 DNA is TGTGCCATCAGGGGAGTAGCGGGAGCCTACGAGCAGTACTTC.

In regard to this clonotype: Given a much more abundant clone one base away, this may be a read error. CDR3 in DNA: TGCACCAGCAGCCAAGTGGGGACAGGGAGAGGAGAGACCCAGTACTTC. Translation: CTSSQVGTGRGETQYF. V usage is TRBV4-1 and J usage is TRBJ2-5; 9 positions agree with TRBD1. CDR3 size: 16 residues. Germline CDR1 MGHRA, CDR2 YSYEKL.

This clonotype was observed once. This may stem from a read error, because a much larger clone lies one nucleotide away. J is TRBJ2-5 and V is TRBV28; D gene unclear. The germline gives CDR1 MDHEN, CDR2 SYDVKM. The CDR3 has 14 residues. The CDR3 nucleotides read TGTGCCAGGAGTTTATGGCAGGCGGAGAAGACCCAGTACTTC. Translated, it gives CARSLWQAEKTQYF.

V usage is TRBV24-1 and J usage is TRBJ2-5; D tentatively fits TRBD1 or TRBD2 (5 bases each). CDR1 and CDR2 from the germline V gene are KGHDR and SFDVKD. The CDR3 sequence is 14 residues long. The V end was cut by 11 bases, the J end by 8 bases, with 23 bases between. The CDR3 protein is CASSLTGGGETQYF. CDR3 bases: TGTGCCAGCAGCCTCACAGGCGGAGGAGAAACCCAGTACTTC.

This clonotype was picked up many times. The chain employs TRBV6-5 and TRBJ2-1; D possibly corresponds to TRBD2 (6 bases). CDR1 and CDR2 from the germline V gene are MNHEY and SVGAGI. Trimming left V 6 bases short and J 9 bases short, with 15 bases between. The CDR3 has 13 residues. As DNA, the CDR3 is TGTGCCAGCAGCGATTGGGACTCCCCTGAGCAGTTCTTC. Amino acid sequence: CASSDWDSPEQFF.

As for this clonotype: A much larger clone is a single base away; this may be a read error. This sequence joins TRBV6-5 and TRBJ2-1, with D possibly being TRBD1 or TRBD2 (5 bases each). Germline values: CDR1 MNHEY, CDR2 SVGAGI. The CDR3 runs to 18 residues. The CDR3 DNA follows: TGTGCCAGCAGTGATACGGGGCTCTTCACCGGCTCCTACCATGAGCAGTTCTTC. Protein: CASSDTGLFTGSYHEQFF.

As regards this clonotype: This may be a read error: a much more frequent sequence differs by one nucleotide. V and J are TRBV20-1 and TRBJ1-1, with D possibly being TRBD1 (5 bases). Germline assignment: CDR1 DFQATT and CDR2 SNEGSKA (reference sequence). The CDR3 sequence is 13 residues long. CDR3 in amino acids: CSARGPRGLETFF. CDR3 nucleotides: TGCAGTGCTAGGGGGCCAAGGGGCCTTGAAACTTTCTTT.

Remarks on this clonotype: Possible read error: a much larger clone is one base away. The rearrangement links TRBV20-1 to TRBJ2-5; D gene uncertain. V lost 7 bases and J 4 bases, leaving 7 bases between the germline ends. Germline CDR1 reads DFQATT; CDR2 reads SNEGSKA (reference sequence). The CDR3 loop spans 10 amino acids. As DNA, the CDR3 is TGCAGTGTTATGTCAGAGACCCAGTACTTC. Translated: CSVMSETQYF.

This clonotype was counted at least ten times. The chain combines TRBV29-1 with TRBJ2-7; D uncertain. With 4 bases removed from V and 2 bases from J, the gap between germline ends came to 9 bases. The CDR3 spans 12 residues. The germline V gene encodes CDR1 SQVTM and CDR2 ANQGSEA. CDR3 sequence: CSVGGGTYEQYF. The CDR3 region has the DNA TGCAGCGTTGGTGGCGGCACCTACGAGCAGTACTTC.

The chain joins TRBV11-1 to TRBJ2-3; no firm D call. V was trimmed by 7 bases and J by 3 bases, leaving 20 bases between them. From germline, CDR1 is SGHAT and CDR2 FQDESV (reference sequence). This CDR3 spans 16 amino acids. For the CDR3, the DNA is TGTGCCAGCATCAAAAGGGTACAGTCTGCTACAGATACGCAGTATTTT. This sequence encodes CASIKRVQSATDTQYF.

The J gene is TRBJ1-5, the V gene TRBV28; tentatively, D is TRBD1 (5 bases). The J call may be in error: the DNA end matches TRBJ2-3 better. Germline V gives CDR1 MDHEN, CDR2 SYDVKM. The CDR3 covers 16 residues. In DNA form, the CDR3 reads TGTGCCAGCAGTTTGGTAGGGGCAGGTAGCAATCAGCCCCAGTATTTT. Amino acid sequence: CASSLVGAGSNQPQYF.

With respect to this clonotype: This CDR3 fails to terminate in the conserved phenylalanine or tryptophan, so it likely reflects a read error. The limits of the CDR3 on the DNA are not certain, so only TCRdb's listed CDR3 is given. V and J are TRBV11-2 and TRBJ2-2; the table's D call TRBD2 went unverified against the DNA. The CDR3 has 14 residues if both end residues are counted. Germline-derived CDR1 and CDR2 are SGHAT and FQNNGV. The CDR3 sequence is CASSPRDLSGELFL.

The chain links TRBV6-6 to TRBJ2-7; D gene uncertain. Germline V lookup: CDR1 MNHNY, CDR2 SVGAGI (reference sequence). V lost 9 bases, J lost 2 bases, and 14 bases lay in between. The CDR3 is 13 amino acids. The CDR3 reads CASSHLLTYEQYF. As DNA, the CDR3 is TGTGCCAGTAGTCACCTACTGACCTACGAGCAGTACTTC.

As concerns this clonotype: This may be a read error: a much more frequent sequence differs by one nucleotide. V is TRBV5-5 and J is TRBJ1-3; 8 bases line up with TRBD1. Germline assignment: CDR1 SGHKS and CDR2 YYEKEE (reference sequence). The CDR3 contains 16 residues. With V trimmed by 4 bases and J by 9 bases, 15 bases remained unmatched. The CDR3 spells CASSTADRVLEGTIYF. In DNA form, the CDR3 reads TGTGCCAGCAGCACCGCGGACAGGGTCCTGGAGGGCACCATATATTTT.

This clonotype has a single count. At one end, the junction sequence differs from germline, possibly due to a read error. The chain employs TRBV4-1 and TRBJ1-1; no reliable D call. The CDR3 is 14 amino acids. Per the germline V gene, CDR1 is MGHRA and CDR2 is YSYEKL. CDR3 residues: CASSQGIMGTETLF. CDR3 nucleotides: TGCGCCAGCAGCCAAGGGATTATGGGCACTGAAACTCTCTTT.

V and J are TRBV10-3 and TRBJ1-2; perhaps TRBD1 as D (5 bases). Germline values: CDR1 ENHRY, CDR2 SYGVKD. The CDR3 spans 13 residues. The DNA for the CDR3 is TGTACCACCAGTGAGGGGCAAGACTATGGCTACACCTTC. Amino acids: CTTSEGQDYGYTF.